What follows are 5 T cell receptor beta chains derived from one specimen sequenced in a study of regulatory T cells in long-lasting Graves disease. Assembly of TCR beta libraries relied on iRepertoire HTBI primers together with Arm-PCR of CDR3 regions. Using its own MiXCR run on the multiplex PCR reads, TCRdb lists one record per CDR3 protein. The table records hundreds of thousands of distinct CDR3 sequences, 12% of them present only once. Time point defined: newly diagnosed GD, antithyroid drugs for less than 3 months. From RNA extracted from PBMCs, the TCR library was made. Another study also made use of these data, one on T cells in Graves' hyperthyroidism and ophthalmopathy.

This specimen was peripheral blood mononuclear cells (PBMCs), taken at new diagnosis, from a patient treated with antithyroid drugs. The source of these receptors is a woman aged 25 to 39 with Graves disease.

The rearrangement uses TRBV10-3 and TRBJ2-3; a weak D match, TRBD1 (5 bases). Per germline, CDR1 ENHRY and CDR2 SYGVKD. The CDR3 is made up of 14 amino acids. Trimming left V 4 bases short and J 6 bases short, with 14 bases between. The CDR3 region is CAISAAMGPDTQYF. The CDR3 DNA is TGTGCCATCAGTGCCGCTATGGGGCCCGATACGCAGTATTTT.

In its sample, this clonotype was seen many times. CDR3 sequence (DNA): TGTGCCAGCAGTAGCGTCCCGGATACGCAGTATTTT. Its translation is CASSSVPDTQYF. The V call is TRBV6-1, the J call TRBJ2-3; no reliable D call. Germline CDR1 and CDR2: MNHNS and SASEGT. The V gene lost 5 bases and the J gene lost 6 bases, with 9 bases spanning the gap. The CDR3 has 12 residues.

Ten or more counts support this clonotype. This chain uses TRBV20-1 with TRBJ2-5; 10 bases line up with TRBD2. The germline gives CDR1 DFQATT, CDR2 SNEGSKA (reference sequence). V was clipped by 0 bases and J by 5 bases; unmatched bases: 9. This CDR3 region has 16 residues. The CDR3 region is CSARDPGGTSEETQYF. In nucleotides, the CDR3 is TGCAGTGCTAGAGATCCGGGTGGGACTAGCGAGGAGACCCAGTACTTC.

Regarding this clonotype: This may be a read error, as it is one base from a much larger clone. The CDR3 reads CSARWTASSPLHF. CDR3 coding DNA: TGCAGTGCTAGATGGACGGCGAGTTCACCCCTCCACTTT. The V and J genes are TRBV20-1 and TRBJ1-6; no clear D gene. Germline CDR1 and CDR2: DFQATT and SNEGSKA (reference sequence). This CDR3 is built from 13 residues. V dropped 2 bases and J dropped 9 bases, with 11 bases sitting between them.

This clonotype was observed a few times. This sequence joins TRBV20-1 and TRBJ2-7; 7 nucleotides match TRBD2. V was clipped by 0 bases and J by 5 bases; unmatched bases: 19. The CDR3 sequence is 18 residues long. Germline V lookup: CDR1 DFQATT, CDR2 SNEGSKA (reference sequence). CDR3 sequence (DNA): TGCAGTGCTAGAGATGTGGGCTGGGGTCAGGGCCGGGAGGACGAGCAGTACTTC. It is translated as CSARDVGWGQGREDEQYF.